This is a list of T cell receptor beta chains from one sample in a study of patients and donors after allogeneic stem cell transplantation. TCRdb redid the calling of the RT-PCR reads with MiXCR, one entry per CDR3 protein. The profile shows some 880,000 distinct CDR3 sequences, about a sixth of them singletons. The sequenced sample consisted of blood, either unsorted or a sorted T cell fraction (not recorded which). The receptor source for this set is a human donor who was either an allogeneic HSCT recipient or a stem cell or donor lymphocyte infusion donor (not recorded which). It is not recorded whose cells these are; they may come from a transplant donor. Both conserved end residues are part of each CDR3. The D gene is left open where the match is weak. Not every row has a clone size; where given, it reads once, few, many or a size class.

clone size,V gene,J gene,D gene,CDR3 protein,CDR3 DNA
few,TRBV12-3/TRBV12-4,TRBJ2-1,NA,CASSFDSANSYNEQFF,TGTGCCAGCAGTTTTGATAGCGCAAACTCCTACAATGAGCAGTTCTTC
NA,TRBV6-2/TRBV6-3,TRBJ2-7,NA,CASTPRGTPYEQYF,TGTGCCAGCACCCCCCGAGGGACTCCCTACGAGCAGTACTTC
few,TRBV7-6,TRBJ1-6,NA,CASSLERTGRSNSPLHF,TGTGCCAGCAGCTTAGAACGAACCGGGAGGAGCAATTCACCCCTCCACTTT
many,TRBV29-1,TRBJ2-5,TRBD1,CSVAGQDQETQYF,TGCAGCGTTGCCGGACAGGATCAAGAGACCCAGTACTTC
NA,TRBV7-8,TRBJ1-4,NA,CASSLVGGRNEKLFF,TGTGCCAGCAGCTTAGTAGGGGGTCGTAATGAAAAACTGTTTTTT
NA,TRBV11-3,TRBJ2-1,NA,CASSLASVYNEQFF,TGTGCCAGCAGCTTGGCTAGCGTGTACAATGAGCAGTTCTTC
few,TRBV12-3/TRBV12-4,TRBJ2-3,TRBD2,CASRETSGKDTQYF,TGTGCCAGCCGGGAGACTAGCGGGAAGGATACGCAGTATTTT
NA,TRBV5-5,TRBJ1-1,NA,CASSFAAVGTEAFF,TGTGCCAGCAGCTTTGCGGCCGTGGGGACTGAAGCTTTCTTT
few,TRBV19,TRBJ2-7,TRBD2,CASSATSGGNFYEQYF,TGTGCCAGTAGTGCCACTAGCGGGGGTAACTTTTACGAGCAGTACTTC
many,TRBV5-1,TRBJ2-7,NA,CASSLREYEQYF,TGCGCCAGCAGCTTGAGAGAATACGAGCAGTACTTC
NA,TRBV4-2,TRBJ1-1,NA,CASSQDLRVRIPMSFF,TGTGCCAGCAGCCAAGATTTGCGGGTACGGATCCCAATGTCTTTCTTT
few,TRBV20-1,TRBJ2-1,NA,CSARGFAEGNYNEQFF,TGCAGTGCTAGAGGGTTCGCGGAGGGAAACTACAATGAGCAGTTCTTC
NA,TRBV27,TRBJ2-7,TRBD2,CASSFSSGVSYEQYF,TGTGCCAGCAGTTTCTCTAGCGGGGTGTCCTACGAGCAGTACTTC
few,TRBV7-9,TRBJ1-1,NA,CASILDSRAFF,TGTGCCAGCATCCTGGACTCCCGGGCTTTCTTT
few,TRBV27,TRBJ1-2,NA,CASRNRDGYTF,TGTGCCAGCAGGAACAGGGATGGCTACACCTTC
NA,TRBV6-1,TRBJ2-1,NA,CASSQLRVIEQFF,TGTGCCAGCAGTCAGCTGCGGGTTATTGAGCAGTTCTTC
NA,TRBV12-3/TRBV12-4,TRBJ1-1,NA,CASSGGRYKNTEAFF,TGTGCCAGCAGCGGGGGACGTTACAAGAACACTGAAGCTTTCTTT
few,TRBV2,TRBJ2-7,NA,CASTNNSYEQYF,TGTGCCAGCACGAACAATTCCTACGAGCAGTACTTC
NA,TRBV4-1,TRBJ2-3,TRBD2,CASSPKDLPGGGTDTQYF,TGCGCCAGCAGCCCAAAGGACCTACCGGGAGGGGGCACAGATACGCAGTATTTT
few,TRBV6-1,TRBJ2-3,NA,CASRRGNTDTQYF,TGTGCCAGCAGGAGGGGGAACACAGATACGCAGTATTTT
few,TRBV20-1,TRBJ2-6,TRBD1,CSARVPGQGSGANVLTF,TGCAGTGCTAGGGTACCGGGACAGGGGTCTGGGGCCAACGTCCTGACTTTC
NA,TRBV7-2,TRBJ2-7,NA,CASSLRRSSSYEQYF,TGTGCCAGCAGCTTACGTCGCAGCAGCTCCTACGAGCAGTACTTC
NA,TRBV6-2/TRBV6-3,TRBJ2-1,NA,CASSPLTTDYNEQFF,TGTGCCAGCAGTCCTCTGACGACTGATTACAATGAGCAGTTCTTC
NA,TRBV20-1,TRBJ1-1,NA,CSARAQGSGTEAFF,TGCAGTGCTAGAGCCCAGGGCTCCGGGACTGAAGCTTTCTTT
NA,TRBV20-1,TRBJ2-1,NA,CSARRHNEQFF,TGCAGTGCTAGACGACACAATGAGCAGTTCTTC
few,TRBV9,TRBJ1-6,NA,CASSVGGTGNSPLHF,TGTGCCAGCAGCGTAGGAGGAACTGGTAATTCACCCCTCCACTTT
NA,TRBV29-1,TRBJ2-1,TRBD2,CSVESGGEQFF,TGCAGCGTTGAATCGGGGGGTGAGCAGTTCTTC
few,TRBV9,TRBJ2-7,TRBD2,CASSPAGGGTEQYF,TGTGCCAGCAGCCCAGCGGGGGGAGGGACCGAGCAGTACTTC